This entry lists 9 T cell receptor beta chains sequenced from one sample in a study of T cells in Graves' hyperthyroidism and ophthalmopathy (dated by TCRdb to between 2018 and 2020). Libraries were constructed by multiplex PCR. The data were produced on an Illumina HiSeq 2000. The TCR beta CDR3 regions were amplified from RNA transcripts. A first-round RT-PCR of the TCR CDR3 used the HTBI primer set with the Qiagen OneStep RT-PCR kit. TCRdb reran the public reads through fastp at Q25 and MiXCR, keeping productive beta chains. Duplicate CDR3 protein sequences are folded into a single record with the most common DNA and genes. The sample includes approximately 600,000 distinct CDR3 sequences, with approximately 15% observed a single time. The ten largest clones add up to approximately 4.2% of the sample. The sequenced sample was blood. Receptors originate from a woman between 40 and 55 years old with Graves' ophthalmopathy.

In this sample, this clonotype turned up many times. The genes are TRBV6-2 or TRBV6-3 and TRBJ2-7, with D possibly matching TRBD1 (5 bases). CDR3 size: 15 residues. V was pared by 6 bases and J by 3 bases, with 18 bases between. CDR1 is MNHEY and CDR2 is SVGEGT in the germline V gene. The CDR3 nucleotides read TGTGCCAGCAGGCCCGCTGGGGCGGAATACTACGAGCAGTACTTC. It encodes CASRPAGAEYYEQYF.

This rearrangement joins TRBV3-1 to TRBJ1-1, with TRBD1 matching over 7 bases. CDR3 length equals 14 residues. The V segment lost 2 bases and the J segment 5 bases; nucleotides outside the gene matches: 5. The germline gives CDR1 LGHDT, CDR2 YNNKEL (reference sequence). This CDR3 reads CASSQYTGETEAFF. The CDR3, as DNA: TGTGCCAGCAGCCAATACACAGGGGAAACTGAAGCTTTCTTT.

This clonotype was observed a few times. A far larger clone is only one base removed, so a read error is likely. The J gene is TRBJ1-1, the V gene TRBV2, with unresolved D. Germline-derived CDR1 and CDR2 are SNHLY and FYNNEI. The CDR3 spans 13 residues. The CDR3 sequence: CAGSLNLNTEAFF. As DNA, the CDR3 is TGTGCCGGCAGCCTCAACCTGAACACTGAAGCTTTCTTT.

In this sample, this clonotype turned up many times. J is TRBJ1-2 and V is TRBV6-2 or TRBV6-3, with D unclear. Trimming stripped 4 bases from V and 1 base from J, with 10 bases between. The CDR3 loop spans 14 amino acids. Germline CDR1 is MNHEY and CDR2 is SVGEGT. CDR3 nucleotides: TGTGCCAGCAGTTCCGAATATTTTAACTATGGCTACACCTTC. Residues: CASSSEYFNYGYTF.

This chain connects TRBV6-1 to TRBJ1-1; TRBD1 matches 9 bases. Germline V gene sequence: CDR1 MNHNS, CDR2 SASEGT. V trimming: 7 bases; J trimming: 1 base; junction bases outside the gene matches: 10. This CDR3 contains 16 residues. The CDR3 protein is CASTSPPGQGNTEAFF. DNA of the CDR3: TGTGCCAGCACCTCCCCGCCGGGACAGGGGAACACTGAAGCTTTCTTT.

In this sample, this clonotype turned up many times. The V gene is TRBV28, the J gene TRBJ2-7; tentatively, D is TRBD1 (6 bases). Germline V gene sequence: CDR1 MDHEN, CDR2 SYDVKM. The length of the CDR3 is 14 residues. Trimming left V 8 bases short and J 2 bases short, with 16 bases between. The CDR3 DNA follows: TGTGCCAGCTCCGGACAGACGCCCGCCTACGAGCAGTACTTC. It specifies CASSGQTPAYEQYF.

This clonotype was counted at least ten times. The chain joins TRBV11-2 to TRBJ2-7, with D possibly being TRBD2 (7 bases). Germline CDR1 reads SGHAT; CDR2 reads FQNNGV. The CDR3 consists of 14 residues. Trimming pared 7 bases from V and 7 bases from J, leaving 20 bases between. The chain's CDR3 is CASISGGPAGEQYF. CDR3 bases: TGTGCCAGCATCTCCGGGGGGCCAGCTGGGGAGCAGTACTTC.

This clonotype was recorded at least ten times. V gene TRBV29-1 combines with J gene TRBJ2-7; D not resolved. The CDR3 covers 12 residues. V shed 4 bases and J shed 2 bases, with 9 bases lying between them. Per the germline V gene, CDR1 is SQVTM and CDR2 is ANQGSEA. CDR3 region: CSVGAVPYEQYF. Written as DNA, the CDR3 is TGCAGCGTTGGTGCTGTTCCCTACGAGCAGTACTTC.

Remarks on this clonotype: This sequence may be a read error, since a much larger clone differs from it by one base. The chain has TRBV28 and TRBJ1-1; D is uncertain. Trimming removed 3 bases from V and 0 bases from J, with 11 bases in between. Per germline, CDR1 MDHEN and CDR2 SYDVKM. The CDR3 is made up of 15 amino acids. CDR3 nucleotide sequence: TGTGCCAGCAGTTTCGGGCGGGAAGTGAACACTGAAGCTTTCTTT. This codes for CASSFGREVNTEAFF.